The clone carrying this TCR beta chain was detected a few times. Measured with immunoSEQ multiplex PCR; TCRdb has only the in-frame clones, and not every one. This sample has hundreds of thousands of clones, with roughly 85% found just once. The data originate from a study of shared T cell receptors in the human thymus. The CDR3 covers 15 residues. CDR1 is MDHEN, CDR2 SYDVKM, per germline. After removal of 7 bases from V and 4 bases from J, the junction contained 10 bases not matched to a gene. In addition, the sample was reused for a study of human thymus T cells. That investigation notes: Thymic and blood repertoires seemed to show skewed V and J gene use. The related literature has documented a marked overlap of thymic repertoires among unrelated individuals.

This clonotype was obtained from a girl under two years old with a congenital heart defect. The sample was thymocytes. The gene calls are TRBV28 and TRBJ2-5; 9 positions match TRBD2. The CDR3 DNA is TGTGCCAGCAATGCGGGGGGGGCGGATGTAGAGACCCAGTACTTC. This gives the protein CASNAGGADVETQYF. Filled out from reference TRBV28 and TRBJ2-5, the complete variable domain reads DVKVTQSSRYLVKRTGEKVFLECVQDMDHENMFWYRQDPGLGLRLIYFSYDVKMKEKGDIPEGYSVSREKKERFSLILESASTNQTSMYLCASNAGGADVETQYFGPGTRLLVL.